Listed here are 22 T cell receptor beta chains from one sample, sequenced in a study of T-cell reconstitution after alpha-beta-depleted transplantation in children. For TCRbeta, the library was prepared with unique molecular identifiers. TCRdb used MiXCR to reprocess the PCR reads, holding one entry per CDR3 protein. This repertoire shows some 840,000 distinct CDR3 sequences, 16% found once; its top ten account for approximately 4.5%. The material was PBMCs, mostly from graft donor cells, obtained 360 days after TCRalphabeta/CD19-depleted stem cell transplant. These receptor sequences come from a male patient younger than 18 who had a stem cell transplant for acute lymphoblastic leukemia, so the T cells may come from the graft donor.

This clonotype showed up just a few times. This sequence joins TRBV6-6 and TRBJ2-3; maybe TRBD2 (6 bases). This CDR3 region has 13 residues. Germline V CDR1 and CDR2: MNHNY, SVGAGI (reference sequence). V was shortened by 2 bases and J by 8 bases, with 11 bases between the two germline ends. The CDR3 protein is CASSYGVGGTQYF. CDR3 DNA: TGTGCCAGCAGTTACGGGGTCGGGGGTACGCAGTATTTT.

This chain connects TRBV6-2 or TRBV6-3 to TRBJ2-3; 12 bases line up with TRBD2. J gave up 4 bases and V 4 bases, and 21 bases lay outside the gene matches. CDR3 size: 21 residues. Germline-derived CDR1 and CDR2 are MNHEY and SVGEGT. CDR3 loop: CASSSARTGFLAGGPADTQYF. In DNA, the CDR3 is TGTGCCAGCAGTTCCGCCAGGACGGGTTTCCTAGCGGGAGGGCCAGCAGATACGCAGTATTTT.

V and J are TRBV19 and TRBJ2-5; possibly TRBD2 for D (6 bases). V lost 0 bases, J lost 4 bases, and 9 bases lay in between. Germline assignment: CDR1 LNHDA and CDR2 SQIVND (reference sequence). The CDR3 has 14 residues. CDR3 DNA: TGTGCCAGTAGTATAGAGGGGGGTGGAGAGACCCAGTACTTC. Translating gives CASSIEGGGETQYF.

The rearrangement links TRBV29-1 to TRBJ2-1, with 9 bases lining up with TRBD2. The CDR3 has 13 residues. CDR1 is SQVTM and CDR2 is ANQGSEA in the germline V gene. V dropped 3 bases and J dropped 8; count of bases not matched to a gene: 5. The CDR3 is CSVEGREGYEQFF. CDR3 nucleotide sequence: TGCAGCGTTGAGGGGCGGGAGGGGTATGAGCAGTTCTTC.

The chain carries TRBV5-1 and TRBJ2-5; 7 bases map to TRBD1. CDR3 length: 16 amino acids. Germline-derived CDR1 and CDR2 are SGHRS and YFSETQ. The ends lost 4 bases at V and 0 bases at J; junction bases unmatched: 9. The CDR3 DNA reads TGCGCCAGCAGCAGCCGACAGGGTCAGGACCAAGAGACCCAGTACTTC. It yields the protein CASSSRQGQDQETQYF.

Only a few counts were recorded for this clonotype. The chain is built from TRBV7-8 and TRBJ1-2; D is unresolved. V lost 1 base, J lost 0 bases, and 15 bases lay in between. The CDR3 spans 17 residues. The germline gives CDR1 SGHVS, CDR2 FQNEAQ. The CDR3 nucleotides read TGTGCCAGCAGCTTAGACCAGTTTTGGACCCCTAACTATGGCTACACCTTC. Its protein is CASSLDQFWTPNYGYTF.

This clonotype was seen more than once but under ten times. The chain joins TRBV20-1 to TRBJ2-5; 13 nucleotides align to TRBD2. Germline lookup yields CDR1 DFQATT and CDR2 SNEGSKA (reference sequence). There are 15 residues in the CDR3. The V segment lost 2 bases and the J segment 3 bases; nucleotides outside the gene matches: 3. For the CDR3, the DNA is TGCAGTGCTAGACCCGGGACTAGCGGGAAAGAGACCCAGTACTTC. This encodes CSARPGTSGKETQYF.

This clonotype appeared once. This chain joins TRBV27 and TRBJ1-5; D call uncertain. Trimming stripped 2 bases from V and 2 bases from J, with 10 bases between. The CDR3 has 15 residues. Per germline, CDR1 MNHEY and CDR2 SMNVEV (reference sequence). DNA of the CDR3: TGTGCCAGCAGTTTAATGGGGTCTGGCAATCAGCCCCAGCATTTT. It codes for CASSLMGSGNQPQHF.

The chain employs TRBV25-1 and TRBJ2-1; TRBD2 matches 9 bases. Germline values: CDR1 MGHDK, CDR2 SYGVNS. The CDR3 is 14 amino acids. The trim removed 4 bases at V and 4 bases at J, leaving 2 bases unmatched. CDR3 in amino acids: CASSGAGGYNEQFF. CDR3 DNA sequence: TGTGCCAGCAGTGGGGCGGGAGGGTACAATGAGCAGTTCTTC. Drawing the rest from reference TRBV25-1 and TRBJ2-1, the complete variable domain is EADIYQTPRYLVIGTGKKITLECSQTMGHDKMYWYQQDPGMELHLIHYSYGVNSTEKGDLSSESTVSRIRTEHFPLTLESARPSHTSQYLCASSGAGGYNEQFFGPGTRLTVL.

This clonotype was counted ten times or more. The rearrangement links TRBV27 to TRBJ2-5; 12 nucleotides match TRBD1. This CDR3 has 17 amino acids. Trimming took 5 bases from V and 5 from J; bases not matched to a gene: 12. The germline V gene has CDR1 MNHEY and CDR2 SMNVEV (reference sequence). This CDR3 is CASSPLKGTGGHETQYF. The CDR3 DNA reads as TGTGCCAGCAGTCCACTTAAAGGGACAGGGGGCCATGAGACCCAGTACTTC.

The chain uses TRBV9 and TRBJ1-2; possibly TRBD1 for D (5 bases). Germline lookup yields CDR1 SGDLS and CDR2 YYNGEE. Trimming stripped 4 bases from V and 4 bases from J, with 20 bases between. The length of the CDR3 is 16 residues. For the CDR3, the DNA is TGTGCCAGCAGCTCCCCCCGGGGGGGTTTGAGCTATGGCTACACCTTC. Encoded protein: CASSSPRGGLSYGYTF.

This clonotype occurred many times. The chain combines TRBV12-3 or TRBV12-4 with TRBJ2-1; 10 positions match TRBD2. The CDR3 sequence is 17 residues long. The V gene end was trimmed by 2 bases and the J gene end by 5 bases; junction bases not matched to a gene: 9. The CDR3 loop is CASSLYSGRALNNEQFF. In DNA form, the CDR3 reads TGTGCCAGCAGTTTATACAGCGGGAGGGCCCTTAACAATGAGCAGTTCTTC.

This clonotype was seen at least ten times. The chain couples TRBV29-1 to TRBJ2-2; 7 bases line up with TRBD1. Germline V CDR1 and CDR2: SQVTM, ANQGSEA. The CDR3 is made up of 13 amino acids. V dropped 7 bases and J dropped 0; count of bases not matched to a gene: 2. DNA of the CDR3: TGCAGCGCCGACAGGGCGAACACCGGGGAGCTGTTTTTT. It translates to CSADRANTGELFF.

The V call is TRBV7-9, the J call TRBJ2-7; 10 bases map to TRBD2. V lost 5 bases, J lost 6 bases, and 16 bases stayed unmatched. This CDR3 comprises 17 residues. Germline V lookup: CDR1 SEHNR, CDR2 FQNEAQ (reference sequence). CDR3 region: CASSTPRGGSGRSEQYF. The CDR3 nucleotides read TGTGCCAGCAGCACCCCCCGGGGGGGTAGCGGGAGGAGCGAGCAGTACTTC.

V gene TRBV11-2 combines with J gene TRBJ2-3; 9 bases line up with TRBD2. CDR1 SGHAT and CDR2 FQNNGV come from the germline V gene. Trimming removed 5 bases from V and 4 bases from J; junction bases left unmatched: 10. CDR3 size: 16 residues. CDR3: CASSREGTSRADTQYF. The CDR3 nucleotides read TGTGCCAGCAGCCGCGAAGGGACTAGCCGAGCAGATACGCAGTATTTT.

This clonotype was detected only a few times. The chain uses TRBV10-3 and TRBJ1-4; D is uncertain. Trimming cost V 9 bases and J 0 bases, with 8 bases left between them. This CDR3 contains 13 residues. Germline CDR1 is ENHRY and CDR2 is SYGVKD. For the CDR3, the DNA is TGTGCCATATCTCGTTCAACTAATGAAAAACTGTTTTTT. Translation gives CAISRSTNEKLFF.

V and J are TRBV4-1 and TRBJ2-4, with 15 bases matching TRBD2. Germline V gene lookup returns CDR1 MGHRA and CDR2 YSYEKL. J lost 10 bases, V lost 4 bases, and 2 bases had no gene match. This CDR3 spans 14 amino acids. The CDR3 DNA reads as TGCGCCAGCAGCCCGGGACTAGCGGGAGGAATTCAGTACTTC. Amino acid sequence: CASSPGLAGGIQYF.

This clonotype was seen many times. This chain links TRBV5-1 with TRBJ2-7; no clear D. V lost 2 bases and J lost 3, with 6 bases in between. CDR1 and CDR2 (germline): SGHRS, YFSETQ. This CDR3 is built from 12 residues. CDR3 DNA: TGCGCCAGCAGCTTTGACCTCTACGAGCAGTACTTC. This gives the protein CASSFDLYEQYF.

This clonotype was observed a handful of times. The chain has TRBV5-6 and TRBJ2-4; D is unclear. CDR1 is SGHDT, CDR2 YYEEEE, per germline. V lost 0 bases and J lost 2, with 9 bases in between. The CDR3 runs 15 residues. The CDR3 loop reads CASSLGGWPKNIQYF. The DNA for the CDR3 is TGTGCCAGCAGCTTGGGTGGGTGGCCCAAAAACATTCAGTACTTC.

Here the CDR3 DNA reads TGCGCCAGCAGCCAAGAAGGGGCGGGAGTGAATGAGCAGTTCTTC. It encodes CASSQEGAGVNEQFF. The rearrangement uses TRBV4-1 and TRBJ2-1; TRBD2 agrees at 7 bases. Germline assignment: CDR1 MGHRA and CDR2 YSYEKL. The CDR3 is 15 amino acids. The V and J ends lost 0 bases and 7 bases, in that order; junction bases with no gene match: 6.

CDR3 amino acids: CSALARQQSTDTQYF. The CDR3, as DNA: TGCAGTGCGCTGGCAAGACAGCAAAGCACAGATACGCAGTATTTT. The chain carries TRBV20-1 and TRBJ2-3; D perhaps matches TRBD1 (5 bases). The CDR3 is 15 residues long. The V end was cut by 6 bases, the J end by 0 bases, with 16 bases between. Germline CDR1 is DFQATT and CDR2 is SNEGSKA (reference sequence).

V and J are TRBV5-1 and TRBJ2-7; D remains ambiguous. The CDR3 runs to 13 residues. V was shortened by 1 base and J by 2 bases, with 7 bases between the two germline ends. Germline lookup yields CDR1 SGHRS and CDR2 YFSETQ. CDR3 amino acids: CASSLWRTYEQYF. The CDR3 DNA is TGCGCCAGCAGCTTGTGGCGTACCTACGAGCAGTACTTC.